This is a list of T cell receptor beta chains from one sample in a study of T cell responses to AZD1222 COVID-19 vaccine. Using immunoSEQ multiplex PCR, the repertoire was profiled, and TCRdb retains in-frame clones only, with some absent. The data contain over 90,000 clones, 80% to 85% of them seen just once; the ten biggest clones take up over 15%. The sample in question was peripheral blood, obtained on day 0 of AZD1222 vaccination. These TCRs come from an adult in good health. Each CDR3 is given with its conserved first and last residue. The D gene is left open where the match is weak. Clone size is given for some rows only: seen once, a few or many times, or a class if the clone is expanded.

abundance: -; j_gene: TRBJ1-2; v_gene: TRBV3-1/TRBV3-2; d_gene: TRBD1; CDR3aa: CASSPTGAYGYTF; CDR3nt: TGTGCCAGCAGCCCGACAGGGGCATATGGCTACACCTTC
abundance: -; j_gene: TRBJ2-5; v_gene: TRBV5-1; d_gene: -; CDR3aa: CASSLWLAGETQYF; CDR3nt: TGCGCCAGCAGCTTGTGGCTAGCAGGCGAGACCCAGTACTTC
abundance: medium-sized; j_gene: TRBJ2-2; v_gene: TRBV4-3; d_gene: -; CDR3aa: CASSQGDGELFF; CDR3nt: TGCGCCAGCAGCCAGGGTGACGGGGAGCTGTTTTTT
abundance: once; j_gene: TRBJ2-1; v_gene: TRBV18; d_gene: TRBD1; CDR3aa: CASSPGTGGNEQFF; CDR3nt: TGTGCCAGCTCACCAGGGACAGGGGGCAATGAGCAGTTCTTC
abundance: -; j_gene: TRBJ2-5; v_gene: TRBV7-2; d_gene: -; CDR3aa: CASSLGPAKRGYF; CDR3nt: TGTGCCAGCAGCTTAGGTCCAGCCAAGAGAGGGTACTTC
abundance: -; j_gene: TRBJ2-1; v_gene: TRBV3-1/TRBV3-2; d_gene: -; CDR3aa: CASSVLGYNEQFF; CDR3nt: TGTGCCAGCAGCGTCCTAGGATACAATGAGCAGTTCTTC
abundance: -; j_gene: TRBJ2-2; v_gene: TRBV10-3; d_gene: -; CDR3aa: CAISESGRNTGELFF; CDR3nt: TGTGCCATCAGTGAGTCAGGAAGGAACACCGGGGAGCTGTTTTTT
abundance: -; j_gene: TRBJ2-3; v_gene: TRBV7-8; d_gene: -; CDR3aa: CASSLAGVNTQYF; CDR3nt: TGTGCCAGCAGCTTAGCGGGAGTGAATACGCAGTATTTT
abundance: -; j_gene: TRBJ1-5; v_gene: TRBV9; d_gene: TRBD1; CDR3aa: CASSVSGTANQPQHF; CDR3nt: TGTGCCAGCAGCGTCTCCGGGACAGCTAATCAGCCCCAGCATTTT
abundance: -; j_gene: TRBJ1-6; v_gene: TRBV2; d_gene: -; CDR3aa: CASSEAAPTPYSPLHF; CDR3nt: TGTGCCAGCAGTGAAGCCGCACCTACCCCTTATTCACCCCTCCACTTT
abundance: -; j_gene: TRBJ1-1; v_gene: TRBV12-3/TRBV12-4; d_gene: -; CDR3aa: CASTPVSGTEAFF; CDR3nt: TGTGCCAGCACCCCCGTCTCGGGCACTGAAGCTTTCTTT
abundance: -; j_gene: TRBJ2-3; v_gene: TRBV6-2/TRBV6-3; d_gene: TRBD2; CDR3aa: CASSYVPGRANAYTQYF; CDR3nt: TGTGCCAGCAGTTACGTGCCCGGGAGGGCCAATGCATATACGCAGTATTTT
abundance: -; j_gene: TRBJ2-1; v_gene: TRBV15; d_gene: TRBD2; CDR3aa: CATSRRTSGSNEQFF; CDR3nt: TGTGCCACCAGCAGACGGACTAGCGGGAGCAATGAGCAGTTCTTC
abundance: -; j_gene: TRBJ1-5; v_gene: TRBV5-5; d_gene: TRBD1; CDR3aa: CASSLEGGYSNQPQHF; CDR3nt: TGTGCCAGCAGCTTGGAAGGGGGCTATAGCAATCAGCCCCAGCATTTT
abundance: -; j_gene: TRBJ2-3; v_gene: TRBV2; d_gene: -; CDR3aa: CASRGRAASTDTQYF; CDR3nt: TGTGCCAGCAGGGGTCGAGCGGCTAGCACAGATACGCAGTATTTT
abundance: -; j_gene: TRBJ2-2; v_gene: TRBV10-3; d_gene: TRBD2; CDR3aa: CAIKREFAGELFF; CDR3nt: TGTGCCATCAAGCGGGAGTTCGCCGGGGAGCTGTTTTTT
abundance: -; j_gene: TRBJ1-6; v_gene: TRBV4-2; d_gene: -; CDR3aa: CASSQGGSNSPLHF; CDR3nt: TGTGCCAGCAGCCAAGGGGGGAGTAATTCACCCCTCCACTTT
abundance: -; j_gene: TRBJ1-5; v_gene: TRBV19; d_gene: TRBD1; CDR3aa: CASRRDRVNQPQHF; CDR3nt: TGTGCCAGTAGGAGAGACAGGGTGAATCAGCCCCAGCATTTT
abundance: -; j_gene: TRBJ1-1; v_gene: TRBV30; d_gene: -; CDR3aa: CAWSVQGNEAFF; CDR3nt: TGTGCCTGGAGTGTACAGGGAAATGAAGCTTTCTTT
abundance: -; j_gene: TRBJ2-3; v_gene: TRBV3-1/TRBV3-2; d_gene: -; CDR3aa: CASSHRPGGLREYRQYF; CDR3nt: TGTGCCAGCAGCCACCGTCCCGGGGGTCTTAGGGAATATAGGCAGTATTTT
abundance: -; j_gene: TRBJ1-3; v_gene: TRBV11-3; d_gene: -; CDR3aa: CASRSPSGNTIYF; CDR3nt: TGTGCCAGCAGATCTCCGTCGGGAAACACCATATATTTT
abundance: -; j_gene: TRBJ1-1; v_gene: TRBV2; d_gene: TRBD1; CDR3aa: CASSEGTGRLEAFF; CDR3nt: TGTGCCAGCAGTGAAGGGACAGGCCGCCTTGAAGCTTTCTTT